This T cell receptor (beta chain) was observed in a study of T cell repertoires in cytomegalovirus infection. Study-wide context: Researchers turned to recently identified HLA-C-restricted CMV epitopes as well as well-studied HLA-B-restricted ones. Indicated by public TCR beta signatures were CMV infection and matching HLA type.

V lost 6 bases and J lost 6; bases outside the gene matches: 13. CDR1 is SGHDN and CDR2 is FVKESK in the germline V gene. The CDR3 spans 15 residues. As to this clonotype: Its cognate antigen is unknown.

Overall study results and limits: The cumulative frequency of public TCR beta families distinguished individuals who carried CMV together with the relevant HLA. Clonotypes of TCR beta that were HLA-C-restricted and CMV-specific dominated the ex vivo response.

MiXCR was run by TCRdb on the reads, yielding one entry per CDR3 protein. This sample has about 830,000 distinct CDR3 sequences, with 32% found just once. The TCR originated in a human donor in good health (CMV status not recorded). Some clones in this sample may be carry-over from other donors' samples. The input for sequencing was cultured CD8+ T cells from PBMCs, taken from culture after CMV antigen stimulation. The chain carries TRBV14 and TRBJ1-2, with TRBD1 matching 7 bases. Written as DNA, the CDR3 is TGTGCCAGCAGACCCGAAGAAGGGGGCCAGGATGGCTACACCTTC. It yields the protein CASRPEEGGQDGYTF.